This T cell receptor beta chain originates from a study of shared clonotypes between healthy human individuals. About the study: Researchers assigned three CD4 naive, three CD4 memory, two CD8 naive and one CD8 memory plate to each donor. The study's findings and limits: In a few donors, around 5% of naive CD4 clonotypes appeared in common. Since donors were few, the genetic and exposure-history diversity represented was limited.

In the original workflow: From ImmunoSEQ came sequences covering only the junction and carrying no quality scores, so filtering differed. The method was immunoSEQ multiplex PCR; TCRdb's version includes in-frame clones alone and lacks a portion of them. V and J calls and clone size are those listed in that table; D and trimming were worked out from the DNA. Of about 340,000 clones listed, around 79% are singletons. Germline V lookup: CDR1 LNHDA, CDR2 SQIVND (reference sequence). Trimming took off 7 bases at V and 6 bases at J, with 18 bases between the two ends. CDR3 length: 14 amino acids. This clone was seen a few times. Its target is unknown.

The receptor's source is a man aged 25-40 years in good health. Sequenced: memory CD4+ T cells sorted from blood. Documented subset: CD45RA-negative fraction. V usage is TRBV19 and J usage is TRBJ1-2; D unclear. CDR3 coding DNA: TGTGCCAGTAAAGTGACCGGACTGCCGGATGGCTACACCTTC. This gives the protein CASKVTGLPDGYTF. The full variable domain, its missing parts supplied by reference TRBV19 and TRBJ1-2, is DGGITQSPKYLFRKEGQNVTLSCEQNLNHDAMYWYRQDPGQGLRLIYYSQIVNDFQKGDIAEGYSVSREKKESFPLTVTSAQKNPTAFYLCASKVTGLPDGYTFGSGTRLTVV.